This T cell receptor (beta chain) was identified during a study of blood T cell repertoires in COVID-19. For the study at large: Collection of acute and convalescent COVID-19 samples took place in the United States, Italy and Spain. Sample material is recorded as cDNA or gDNA derived from T cells, B-cell-depleted T cells, or PBMCs.

V lost 3 bases and J lost 8, with 8 bases in between. Germline V gene lookup returns CDR1 SQVTM and CDR2 ANQGSEA. The length of the CDR3 is 11 residues. In the authors' methods: Estimates of nucleated cell counts were drawn from the amplification of reference gene primers. TCRdb's table, derived via immunoSEQ multiplex PCR, lists solely in-frame clones and lacks some. V and J calls and clone size are given by that table; D and trimming were obtained from the DNA. The sample comprises about 150,000 clones, roughly four fifths of which are singletons, and 13% to 15% rests with the top ten. This receptor was taken from a human donor with acute or convalescent COVID-19. The donor label of this sample is uncertain. Sample: peripheral blood. J is TRBJ2-1 and V is TRBV29-1; the D is unclear. CDR3: CSVDRSYEQFF. CDR3 nucleotide sequence: TGCAGCGTTGATCGGAGCTATGAGCAGTTCTTC.